The 6 T cell receptor beta chains listed next were all sequenced from one sample in a study of OX40 agonist ivuxolimab in advanced cancers. Assay: immunoSEQ multiplex PCR; the TCRdb copy retains only in-frame clones and omits some. The profile shows 150,000 to 170,000 clones, 90% to 95% of them singletons. This sample comprised CD4+ or CD8+ T cells sorted from blood, obtained in a trial of the OX40 agonist ivuxolimab. The receptor source for this set is an adult with an advanced solid tumor such as melanoma, head and neck, liver or kidney cancer.

The chain recombines TRBV9 with TRBJ1-5; 9 bases are a match to TRBD1. The CDR3 is made up of 15 amino acids. The V gene end was trimmed by 3 bases and the J gene end by 6 bases; junction bases not matched to a gene: 7. Germline values: CDR1 SGDLS, CDR2 YYNGEE. In DNA form, the CDR3 reads TGTGCCAGCAGCGCGGAGGCGACAGGGGGTCAGCCCCAGCATTTT. This codes for CASSAEATGGQPQHF.

CDR3 coding DNA: TGTGCCAGCAGCCGCGGGGGAAGGGGCAACGAGCAGTACTTC. Its translation: CASSRGGRGNEQYF. The chain employs TRBV6-6 and TRBJ2-7; TRBD2 matches 7 bases. CDR3 length: 14 amino acids. Germline values: CDR1 MNHNY, CDR2 SVGAGI (reference sequence). J lost 5 bases, V lost 6 bases, and 10 bases had no gene match.

CDR3 loop: CASRYNWGGSYNSPLHF. For the CDR3, the DNA is TGTGCCAGCCGATACAATTGGGGGGGCTCCTATAATTCACCCCTCCACTTT. V is TRBV27 and J is TRBJ1-6; D is perhaps TRBD1 (5 bases). The CDR3 is 17 amino acids. The germline V and J ends were trimmed by 8 bases and 0 bases, with 17 bases remaining between them. CDR1 and CDR2 from the germline V gene are MNHEY and SMNVEV (reference sequence).

This chain connects TRBV7-8 to TRBJ1-4, with 10 nucleotides matching TRBD1. CDR3 size: 15 residues. Germline-derived CDR1 and CDR2 are SGHVS and FQNEAQ. V shed 1 base and J 8 bases; nucleotides not matched to a gene: 4. CDR3 sequence reads: CASSLVGTGVEKLFF. CDR3 bases: TGTGCCAGCAGCTTAGTGGGGACAGGGGTAGAAAAACTGTTTTTT.

CDR3 sequence reads: CASSERGGVNNEKLFF. CDR3 nucleotides: TGTGCCAGCAGCGAGAGGGGTGGGGTCAATAATGAAAAACTGTTTTTT. The chain uses TRBV9 and TRBJ1-4, with D tentatively TRBD1 (5 bases). This CDR3 has 16 amino acids. With 3 bases removed from V and 4 bases from J, the gap between germline ends came to 16 bases. The germline V gene has CDR1 SGDLS and CDR2 YYNGEE. Variable domain in full (rest from reference TRBV9 and TRBJ1-4): DSGVTQTPKHLITATGQRVTLRCSPRSGDLSVYWYQQSLDQGLQFLIQYYNGEERAKGNILERFSAQQFPDLHSELNLSSLELGDSALYFCASSERGGVNNEKLFFGSGTQLSVL.

This chain links TRBV2 with TRBJ2-3; D unclear. The V end was cut by 1 base, the J end by 2 bases, with 7 bases between. The CDR3 consists of 14 residues. The V gene's germline CDR1 is SNHLY and CDR2 FYNNEI. The CDR3 sequence is CASSEDYLTDTQYF. In nucleotides, the CDR3 is TGTGCCAGCAGTGAAGACTACCTCACAGATACGCAGTATTTT.